Detailed here is one T cell receptor (beta chain). Antigen: not known. The sample is drawn from a study of CXCR3-negative and CXCR3-positive naive CD8 T cells. This CDR3 spans 15 amino acids. Germline V gives CDR1 MGHDK, CDR2 SYGVNS. Study results and limitations: Fresh PBMCs went into most assays, and CXCR3 expression partly declined after cryopreservation.

UMI labels and 5' RACE were used to prepare the TRB cDNA libraries. TCRdb processed the 5' RACE reads again and assigns one entry to each CDR3 protein, with no DNA. The sample table sets out 35,000 to 45,000 distinct CDR3 sequences. Input material: naive CXCR3- CD8+ T cells from blood. Subset given: CD45RO-CCR7+CD27+CD95- naive CD8+ T cells lacking CXCR3 (TNR3-). The chain uses TRBV25-1 and TRBJ2-7; TCRdb's D call of TRBD2 is untestable without DNA. The sequence was obtained from a human donor in good health. Some clones in this sample may be carry-over from other donors' samples. CDR3 region: CASSVLAGGLGEQYF.